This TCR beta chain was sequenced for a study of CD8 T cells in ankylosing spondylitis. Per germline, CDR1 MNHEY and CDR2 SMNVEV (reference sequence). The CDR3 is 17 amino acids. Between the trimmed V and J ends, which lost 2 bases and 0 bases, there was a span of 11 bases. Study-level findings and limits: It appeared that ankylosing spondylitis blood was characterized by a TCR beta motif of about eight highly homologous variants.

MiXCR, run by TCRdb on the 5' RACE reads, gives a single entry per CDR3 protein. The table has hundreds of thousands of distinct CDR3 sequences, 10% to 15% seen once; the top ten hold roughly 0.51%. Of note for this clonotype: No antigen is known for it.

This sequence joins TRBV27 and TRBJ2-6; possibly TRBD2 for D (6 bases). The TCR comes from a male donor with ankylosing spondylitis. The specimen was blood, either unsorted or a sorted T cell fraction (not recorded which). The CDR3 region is CASSLAGRPSGANVLTF. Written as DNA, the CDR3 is TGTGCCAGCAGTTTAGCGGGACGGCCCTCTGGGGCCAACGTCCTGACTTTC.